This TCR beta chain was captured in a study of Ad26.COV2.S vaccination and SARS-CoV-2 variants. With respect to this clone: Its target is unknown.

Study-wide points: Vaccine recipients and placebo recipients showed similar non-spike TCR breadth.

Clones were sequenced by immunoSEQ multiplex PCR, and TCRdb holds only the in-frame ones, with some missing. In the table there are approximately 410,000 clones, around 89% of which are singletons. Germline-derived CDR1 and CDR2 are MNHEY and SMNVEV (reference sequence). This CDR3 is built from 15 residues. The trim removed 5 bases at V and 2 bases at J, leaving 8 bases unmatched. Indicated treatment: roughly 18 received Ad26.COV2.S at low or high dose, single or two shots; about five received placebo; per-sample allocation not given. After the first vaccine or placebo injection, samples were drawn on day 63.

The material was peripheral blood, obtained in a trial of Ad26.COV2.S vaccine versus placebo. The chain employs TRBV27 and TRBJ2-7; 8 bases align to TRBD1. The receptor comes from a person between 18 and 65 years old who received the Ad26.COV2.S COVID-19 vaccine or a placebo. The CDR3 DNA reads TGTGCCAGCAGTACCACCGACAGGGGCCCCTACGAGCAGTACTTC. Protein sequence: CASSTTDRGPYEQYF.